The 13 T cell receptor beta chains reported below all come from one sample, sequenced in a study of shared clonotypes between healthy human individuals. TCRdb's table, derived via immunoSEQ multiplex PCR, lists solely in-frame clones and lacks some. The repertoire has millions of clones, roughly 95% of them found once; the top ten carry 0.13%. Sequenced: naive CD4+ T cells sorted from blood. Noted subset: CD45RA+ positively selected. The receptors were gathered from a man aged 18 to 30 in good health.

This clone has just one count. The V call is TRBV5-5, the J call TRBJ2-2, with 14 nucleotides matching TRBD2. CDR3 length equals 16 residues. Germline V lookup: CDR1 SGHKS, CDR2 YYEKEE (reference sequence). Losses at the gene ends were 4 bases for V and 9 bases for J; bases not matched to a gene: 8. Written as DNA, the CDR3 is TGTGCCAGCAGCCAGGGACTAGCGGGAGATTCCAGGGAGCTGTTTTTT. As protein: CASSQGLAGDSRELFF.

This chain links TRBV7-3 with TRBJ2-1; 12 nucleotides align to TRBD2. Looked up from germline, CDR1 is SGHTA and CDR2 is FQGTGA. Trimming took 0 bases from V and 5 from J; bases not matched to a gene: 5. The CDR3 has 17 amino acids. The CDR3 loop reads CASSLTLAGGEHNEQFF. DNA of the CDR3: TGTGCCAGCAGCTTAACACTAGCGGGGGGTGAGCACAATGAGCAGTTCTTC.

CDR3 loop: CASSITTGPWEQYF. The CDR3, as DNA: TGTGCCAGTAGTATCACGACGGGTCCGTGGGAGCAGTACTTC. The chain is built from TRBV19 and TRBJ2-7; unclear D gene. CDR3 length: 14 amino acids. The V and J ends lost 3 bases and 7 bases respectively, with 16 bases between them. From germline, CDR1 is LNHDA and CDR2 SQIVND (reference sequence).

This chain uses TRBV27 with TRBJ1-2; 10 nucleotides match TRBD1. Per germline, CDR1 MNHEY and CDR2 SMNVEV (reference sequence). V lost 8 bases, J lost 7 bases, and 10 bases stayed unmatched. This CDR3 is 14 amino acids long. CDR3 sequence (DNA): TGTGCCAGCTCTTCAAGACAGGGGGCAAGTGGCTACACCTTC. It codes for CASSSRQGASGYTF.

The rearrangement uses TRBV18 and TRBJ2-7; 7 bases map to TRBD2. Unmatched junction bases numbered 11, after V lost 5 bases and J lost 4 bases. Germline CDR1 KGHSH, CDR2 LQKENI. This CDR3 is built from 15 residues. CDR3 in DNA: TGTGCCAGCTCAACTGCTAGCGGACAACTTTACGAGCAGTACTTC. Its translation: CASSTASGQLYEQYF.

In nucleotides, the CDR3 is TGTGCCAGAGTCACAGATACGCAGTATTTT. It is translated as CARVTDTQYF. V and J are TRBV7-9 and TRBJ2-3; D remains ambiguous. V lost 9 bases and J lost 2, with 3 bases in between. The length of the CDR3 is 10 residues. Per the germline V gene, CDR1 is SEHNR and CDR2 is FQNEAQ (reference sequence). Variable domain in full (rest from reference TRBV7-9 and TRBJ2-3): DTGVSQNPRHKITKRGQNVTFRCDPISEHNRLYWYRQTLGQGPEFLTYFQNEAQLEKSRLLSDRFSAERPKGSFSTLEIQRTEQGDSAMYLCARVTDTQYFGPGTRLTVL.

The chain joins TRBV6-5 to TRBJ1-2, with 9 bases aligning to TRBD1. The CDR3 covers 15 residues. V trimming: 1 base; J trimming: 6 bases; junction bases outside the gene matches: 6. Germline assignment: CDR1 MNHEY and CDR2 SVGAGI. CDR3 in amino acids: CASSYYPRTGDGYTF. DNA of the CDR3: TGTGCCAGCAGTTACTACCCCCGGACAGGGGATGGCTACACCTTC.

The chain combines TRBV14 with TRBJ2-2; TRBD1 aligns across 7 bases. The V and J ends lost 3 bases and 5 bases, in that order; junction bases with no gene match: 9. CDR3 length: 16 residues. CDR1 and CDR2 from the germline V gene are SGHDN and FVKESK. CDR3 region: CASSHPRQGGTGELFF. The DNA of the CDR3 is TGTGCCAGCAGCCACCCGCGACAGGGCGGGACCGGGGAGCTGTTTTTT.

The V and J genes are TRBV5-6 and TRBJ2-7; 14 nucleotides align to TRBD2. Germline loops: CDR1 SGHDT, CDR2 YYEEEE. The V and J ends lost 3 bases and 5 bases, in that order; junction bases with no gene match: 7. This CDR3 has 16 residues. The CDR3, as DNA: TGTGCCAGCAGCTGGAAGGGACTAGCGGGAGTCCACGAGCAGTACTTC. The encoded protein is CASSWKGLAGVHEQYF.

Regarding this clone: Additional DNA sequences in this sample encode the identical CDR3. J is TRBJ2-1 and V is TRBV2; no reliable D call. Trimming took off 2 bases at V and 8 bases at J, with 4 bases between the two ends. Germline CDR1 and CDR2: SNHLY and FYNNEI. The CDR3 runs to 11 residues. As DNA, the CDR3 is TGTGCCAGCAGTGAAATCTATGAGCAGTTCTTC. It codes for CASSEIYEQFF. The full variable domain, its missing parts supplied by reference TRBV2 and TRBJ2-1, is EPEVTQTPSHQVTQMGQEVILRCVPISNHLYFYWYRQILGQKVEFLVSFYNNEISEKSEIFDDQFSVERPDGSNFTLKIRSTKLEDSAMYFCASSEIYEQFFGPGTRLTVL.

This clone was picked up one time. Its ends do not fully match the called genes, so a read error is possible. Within the sample, other DNA sequences also encode this same CDR3. The genes are TRBV5-1 and TRBJ2-7, with D perhaps matching TRBD2 (6 bases). Germline CDR1 reads SGHRS; CDR2 reads YFSETQ. The CDR3 covers 14 residues. The CDR3 nucleotides read TGCGCCAGCAGCTTGGACAGCGGGTCCTATGAGCAGTACTTC. It specifies CASSLDSGSYEQYF.

V and J are TRBV6-8 and TRBJ2-7; 10 nucleotides align to TRBD2. CDR3 length equals 14 residues. After removal of 5 bases from V and 3 bases from J, the junction contained 4 bases not matched to a gene. Germline lookup yields CDR1 MNHGY and CDR2 SAAAGT. The CDR3, as DNA: TGTGCCAGCAGTATACTAGCGGGAATCTACGAGCAGTACTTC. Its translation is CASSILAGIYEQYF.

In its sample, this clone was seen once. This rearrangement joins TRBV5-6 to TRBJ2-5; 11 bases align to TRBD2. Germline CDR1 reads SGHDT; CDR2 reads YYEEEE. CDR3 length: 18 amino acids. V gave up 0 bases and J gave up 0 bases; unmatched junction bases: 7. The chain's CDR3 is CASSLEASGRQYQETQYF. For the CDR3, the DNA is TGTGCCAGCAGCTTGGAGGCTAGCGGGAGGCAGTACCAAGAGACCCAGTACTTC.